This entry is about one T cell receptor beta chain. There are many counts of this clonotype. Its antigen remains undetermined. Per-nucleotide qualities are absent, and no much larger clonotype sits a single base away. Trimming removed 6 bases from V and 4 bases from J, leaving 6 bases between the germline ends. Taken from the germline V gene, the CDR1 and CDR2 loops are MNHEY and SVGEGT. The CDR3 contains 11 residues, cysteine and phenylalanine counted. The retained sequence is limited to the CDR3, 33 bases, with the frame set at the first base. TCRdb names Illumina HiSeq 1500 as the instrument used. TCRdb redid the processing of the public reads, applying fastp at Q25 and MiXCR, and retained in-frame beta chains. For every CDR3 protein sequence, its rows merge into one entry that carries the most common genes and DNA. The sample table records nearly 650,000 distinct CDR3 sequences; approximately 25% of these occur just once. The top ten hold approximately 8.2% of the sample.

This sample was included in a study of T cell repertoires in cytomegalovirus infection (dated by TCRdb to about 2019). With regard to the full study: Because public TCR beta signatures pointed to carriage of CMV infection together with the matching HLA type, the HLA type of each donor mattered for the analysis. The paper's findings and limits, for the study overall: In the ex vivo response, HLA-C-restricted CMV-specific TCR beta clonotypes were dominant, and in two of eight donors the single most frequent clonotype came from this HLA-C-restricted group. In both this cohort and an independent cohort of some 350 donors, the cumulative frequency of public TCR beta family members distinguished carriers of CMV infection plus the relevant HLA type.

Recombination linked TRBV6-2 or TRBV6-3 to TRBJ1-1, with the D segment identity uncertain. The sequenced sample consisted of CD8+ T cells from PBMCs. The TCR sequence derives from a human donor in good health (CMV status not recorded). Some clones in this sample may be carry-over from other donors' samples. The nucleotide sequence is TGTGCCAGCAGCTACAGCACTGAAGCTTTCTTT. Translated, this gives CASSYSTEAFF.